The TCR beta chain described here comes from a study of CD8 T cells in Susac syndrome. The RNA, roughly 0.45 to 1 ug, was put through reverse transcription using random hexamers. The authors amplified TCR beta CDR3 across 54 Vbeta and 13 Jbeta using immunoSEQ multiplex PCR. Using its own MiXCR run on the immunoSEQ multiplex PCR reads, TCRdb lists one record per CDR3 protein. The sample shows under 200,000 distinct CDR3 sequences, 85% to 95% of them seen only once. Negative isolation was used for CD8+ and CD4+ T cells and FACS enrichment for TEMRA cells. The clonotype comes from a human donor in good health. The sample taken for sequencing was CD4+ T cells from PBMCs.

The CDR3 nucleotides are TGCGCCAGCAGCCAAGGGAGCACGGAGACCCAGTACTTC. It encodes CASSQGSTETQYF. This rearrangement joins TRBV4-3 to TRBJ2-5; D uncertain. Looked up from germline, CDR1 is LGHNA and CDR2 is YSLEER. CDR3 length equals 13 residues. Trimming shortened V by 1 base and J by 5 bases, and 8 bases separated the two germline ends.